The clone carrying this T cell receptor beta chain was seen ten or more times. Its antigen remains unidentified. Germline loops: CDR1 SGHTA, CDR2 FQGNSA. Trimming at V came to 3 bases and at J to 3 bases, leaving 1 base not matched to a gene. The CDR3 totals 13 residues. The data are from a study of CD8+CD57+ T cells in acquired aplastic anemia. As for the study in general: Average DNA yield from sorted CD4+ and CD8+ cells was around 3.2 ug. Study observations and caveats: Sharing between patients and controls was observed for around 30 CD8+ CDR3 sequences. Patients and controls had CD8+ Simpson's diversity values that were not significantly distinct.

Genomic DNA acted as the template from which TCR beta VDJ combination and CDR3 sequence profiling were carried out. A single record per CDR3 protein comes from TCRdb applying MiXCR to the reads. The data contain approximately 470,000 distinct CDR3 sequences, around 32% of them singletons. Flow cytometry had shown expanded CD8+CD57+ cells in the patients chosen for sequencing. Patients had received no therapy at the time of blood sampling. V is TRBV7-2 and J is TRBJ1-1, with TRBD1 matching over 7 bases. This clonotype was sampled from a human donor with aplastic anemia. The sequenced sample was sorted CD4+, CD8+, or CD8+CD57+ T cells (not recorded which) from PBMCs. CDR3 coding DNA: TGTGCCAGCAGCTTGACAGGGCACACTGAAGCTTTCTTT. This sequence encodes CASSLTGHTEAFF.